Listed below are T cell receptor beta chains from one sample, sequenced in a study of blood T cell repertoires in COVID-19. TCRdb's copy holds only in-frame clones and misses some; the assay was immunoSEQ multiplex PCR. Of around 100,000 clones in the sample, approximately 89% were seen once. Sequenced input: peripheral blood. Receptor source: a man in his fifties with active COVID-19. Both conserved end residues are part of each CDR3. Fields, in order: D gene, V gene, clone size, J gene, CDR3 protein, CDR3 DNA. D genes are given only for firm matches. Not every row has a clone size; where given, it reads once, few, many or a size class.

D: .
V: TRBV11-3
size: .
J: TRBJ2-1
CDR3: CASSFHDSKRNEQFF
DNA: TGTGCCAGCAGCTTCCACGACTCGAAGCGCAATGAGCAGTTCTTC

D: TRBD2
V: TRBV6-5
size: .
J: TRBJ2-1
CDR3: CASRKAGSAYNEQFF
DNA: TGTGCCAGCAGAAAAGCGGGATCCGCCTACAATGAGCAGTTCTTC

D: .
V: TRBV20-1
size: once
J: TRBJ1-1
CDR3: CSAHQGAEAFF
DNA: TGCAGTGCTCACCAGGGCGCTGAAGCTTTCTTT

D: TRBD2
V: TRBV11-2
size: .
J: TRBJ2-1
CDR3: CASSLAAGDIHSSGGSNEQFF
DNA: TGTGCCAGCAGTCTAGCGGCCGGGGACATCCATTCTAGCGGGGGAAGCAATGAGCAGTTCTTC

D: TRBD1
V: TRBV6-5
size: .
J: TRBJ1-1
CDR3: CASSYSGTGGTEAFF
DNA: TGTGCCAGCAGTTACTCCGGGACAGGGGGCACTGAAGCTTTCTTT

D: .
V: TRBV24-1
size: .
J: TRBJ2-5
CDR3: CATSDGLLRTQYF
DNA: TGTGCCACCAGTGATGGACTCCTGCGGACCCAGTACTTC

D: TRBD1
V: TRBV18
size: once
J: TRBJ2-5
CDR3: CASSRGTGQETQYF
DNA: TGTGCCAGCTCACGAGGGACAGGGCAAGAGACCCAGTACTTC

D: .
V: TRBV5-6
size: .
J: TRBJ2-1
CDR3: CASSPFPGGGYNEQFF
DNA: TGTGCCAGCAGCCCTTTCCCAGGAGGTGGCTACAATGAGCAGTTCTTC

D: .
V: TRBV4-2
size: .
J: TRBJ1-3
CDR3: CASSQDELISGNTIYF
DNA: TGTGCCAGCAGCCAAGATGAGCTGATCTCTGGAAACACCATATATTTT

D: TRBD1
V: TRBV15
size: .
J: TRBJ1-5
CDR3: CATSPGQSYYYSNQPQHF
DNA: TGTGCCACCAGCCCGGGACAGTCCTACTATTATAGCAATCAGCCCCAGCATTTT

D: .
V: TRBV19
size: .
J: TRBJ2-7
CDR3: CASSIYPPLAKGAGSSYEQYF
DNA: TGTGCCAGTAGTATATACCCCCCATTAGCCAAGGGGGCGGGATCCTCCTACGAGCAGTACTTC

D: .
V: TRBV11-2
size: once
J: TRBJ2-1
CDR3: CASSLGPPGLGSYNEQFF
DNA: TGTGCCAGCAGCTTGGGGCCCCCGGGTCTAGGGTCCTACAATGAGCAGTTCTTC

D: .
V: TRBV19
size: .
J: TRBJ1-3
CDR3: CASSIPRDSSGNTIYF
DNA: TGTGCCAGTAGTATACCCCGAGACAGCTCTGGAAACACCATATATTTT

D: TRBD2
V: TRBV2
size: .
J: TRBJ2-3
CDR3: CASSVGTTAGGGDTQYF
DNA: TGTGCCAGCAGTGTGGGGACCACAGCGGGAGGCGGGGATACGCAGTATTTT

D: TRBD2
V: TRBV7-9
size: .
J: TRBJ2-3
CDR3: CASSLGTSGGGADTQYF
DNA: TGTGCCAGCAGCCTCGGGACTAGCGGGGGAGGTGCAGATACGCAGTATTTT

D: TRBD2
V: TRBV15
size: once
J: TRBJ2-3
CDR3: CATSKMTSASTDTQYF
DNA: TGTGCCACCAGCAAAATGACTAGCGCTAGCACAGATACGCAGTATTTT

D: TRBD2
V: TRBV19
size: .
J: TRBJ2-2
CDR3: CASSPWTSGNTGELFF
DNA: TGTGCCAGTAGTCCATGGACTAGCGGGAACACCGGGGAGCTGTTTTTT

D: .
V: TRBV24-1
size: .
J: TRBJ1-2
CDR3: CATQSGFEDGYTF
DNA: TGTGCCACCCAATCCGGATTTGAGGATGGCTACACCTTC

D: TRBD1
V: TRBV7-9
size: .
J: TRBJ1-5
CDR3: CASSPTGSQPQHF
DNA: TGTGCCAGCAGTCCGACAGGGTCTCAGCCCCAGCATTTT

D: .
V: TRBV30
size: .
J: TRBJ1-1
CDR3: CAWSVWDLLNTEAFF
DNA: TGTGCCTGGAGTGTATGGGACTTGCTGAACACTGAAGCTTTCTTT

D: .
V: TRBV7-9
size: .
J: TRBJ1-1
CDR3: CASSLNRRQWTEAFF
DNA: TGTGCCAGCAGCTTAAACAGAAGACAATGGACTGAAGCTTTCTTT

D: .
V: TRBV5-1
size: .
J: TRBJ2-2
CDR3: CASSLGSRDTGELFF
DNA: TGCGCCAGCAGCTTGGGAAGTCGGGACACCGGGGAGCTGTTTTTT

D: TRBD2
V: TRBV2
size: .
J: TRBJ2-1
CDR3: CASSEAGTRGYNEQFF
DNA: TGTGCCAGCAGTGAAGCGGGGACTAGGGGGTACAATGAGCAGTTCTTC

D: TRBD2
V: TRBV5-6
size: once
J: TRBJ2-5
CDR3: CASSPGLAGGRETQYF
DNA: TGTGCCAGCAGCCCGGGACTAGCGGGAGGTCGGGAGACCCAGTACTTC

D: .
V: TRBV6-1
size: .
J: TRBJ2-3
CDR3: CASSEPGPGYRAQYF
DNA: TGTGCCAGCAGTGAACCGGGACCCGGATACAGGGCGCAGTATTTT

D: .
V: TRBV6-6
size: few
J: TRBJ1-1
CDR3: CASRVQGQHGTEAFF
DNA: TGTGCCAGCAGGGTACAGGGCCAGCATGGCACTGAAGCTTTCTTT

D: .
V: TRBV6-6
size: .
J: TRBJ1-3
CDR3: CASSSLSSGNTIYF
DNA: TGTGCCAGCAGTTCACTGAGCTCTGGAAACACCATATATTTT

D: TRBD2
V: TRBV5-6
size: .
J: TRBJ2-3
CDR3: CASRGGLAAFTDTQYF
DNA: TGTGCCAGCAGGGGGGGTCTAGCGGCGTTCACAGATACGCAGTATTTT

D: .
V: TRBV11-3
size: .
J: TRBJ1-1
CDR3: CASSLVRFEAFF
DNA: TGTGCCAGCAGCTTAGTCAGGTTTGAAGCTTTCTTT

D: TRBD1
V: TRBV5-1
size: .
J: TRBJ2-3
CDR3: CASSPQGQISTDTQYF
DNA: TGCGCCAGCAGCCCCCAGGGACAGATAAGCACAGATACGCAGTATTTT